The TCR beta chain under discussion was sequenced for a study of blood T cell repertoires in COVID-19. Across the study: Both acute and convalescent COVID-19 samples were obtained from the United States, Italy and Spain. PBMCs, B-cell-depleted T cells, or T cells provided the cDNA or gDNA that made up the material.

This clone has a handful of counts. Original methodology: The authors estimated nucleated cell counts from reference gene primer amplification. The method was immunoSEQ multiplex PCR; TCRdb's version includes in-frame clones alone and lacks a portion of them. Clone size and the V and J calls come from that table; the DNA yielded D and trimming. This sample carries roughly 20,000 clones, approximately 87% of them seen once, and the ten largest clones take 11%. Germline V gene data show CDR1 as SGHTA and CDR2 as FQGTGA. The length of the CDR3 is 16 residues. Trimming at V came to 4 bases and at J to 2 bases, leaving 5 bases not matched to a gene.

This TCR came from a human donor in a cohort sampled during active COVID-19. The V gene is TRBV7-3, the J gene TRBJ2-3, with 11 bases that match TRBD2. Sequences were obtained from peripheral blood. In nucleotides, the CDR3 is TGTGCCAGCAGCTCCGGGACTAGCGGAAACACAGATACGCAGTATTTT. Residues: CASSSGTSGNTDTQYF.